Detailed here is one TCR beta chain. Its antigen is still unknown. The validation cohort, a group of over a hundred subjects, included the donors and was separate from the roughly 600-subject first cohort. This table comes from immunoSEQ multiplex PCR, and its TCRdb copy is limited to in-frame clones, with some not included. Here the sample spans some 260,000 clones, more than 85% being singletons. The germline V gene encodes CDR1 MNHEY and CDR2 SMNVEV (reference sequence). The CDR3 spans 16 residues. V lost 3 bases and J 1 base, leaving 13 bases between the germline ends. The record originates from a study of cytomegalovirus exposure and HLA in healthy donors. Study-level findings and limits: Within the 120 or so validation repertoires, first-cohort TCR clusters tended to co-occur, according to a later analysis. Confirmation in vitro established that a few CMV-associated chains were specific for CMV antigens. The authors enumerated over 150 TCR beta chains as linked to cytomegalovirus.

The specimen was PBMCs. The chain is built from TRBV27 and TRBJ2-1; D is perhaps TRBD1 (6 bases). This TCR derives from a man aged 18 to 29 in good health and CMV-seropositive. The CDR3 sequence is CASSFLEGGSYNEQFF. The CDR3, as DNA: TGTGCCAGCAGTTTTCTCGAAGGGGGTTCCTACAATGAGCAGTTCTTC.